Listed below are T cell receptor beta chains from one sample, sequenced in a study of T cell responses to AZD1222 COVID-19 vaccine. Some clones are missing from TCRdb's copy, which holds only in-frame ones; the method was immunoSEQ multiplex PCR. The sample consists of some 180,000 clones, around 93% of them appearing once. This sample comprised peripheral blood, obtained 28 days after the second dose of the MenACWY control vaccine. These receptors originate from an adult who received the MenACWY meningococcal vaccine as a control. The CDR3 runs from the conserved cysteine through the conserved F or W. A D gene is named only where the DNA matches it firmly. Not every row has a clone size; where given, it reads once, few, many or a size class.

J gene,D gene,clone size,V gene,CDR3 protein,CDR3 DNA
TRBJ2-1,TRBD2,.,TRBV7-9,CASSRGLDRNEQFF,TGTGCCAGCAGCAGGGGACTAGACCGGAATGAGCAGTTCTTC
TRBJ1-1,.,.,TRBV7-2,CASSLGGGRATTEAFF,TGTGCCAGCAGCTTAGGTGGGGGGAGGGCAACGACTGAAGCTTTCTTT
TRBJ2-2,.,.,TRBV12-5,CASGPEVNTGELFF,TGTGCTAGTGGGCCCGAGGTGAACACCGGGGAGCTGTTTTTT
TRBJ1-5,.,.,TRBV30,CAWSVMRDQPQHF,TGTGCCTGGAGTGTTATGCGGGATCAGCCCCAGCATTTT
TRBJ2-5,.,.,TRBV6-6,CASSYGGTRRDQYF,TGTGCCAGCAGTTACGGTGGGACCAGACGGGACCAGTACTTC
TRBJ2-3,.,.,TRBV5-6,CASSLAPDTQYF,TGTGCCAGCAGCTTGGCCCCAGATACGCAGTATTTT
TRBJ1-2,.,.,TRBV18,CASSPGTYGYTF,TGTGCCAGCTCACCGGGAACCTATGGCTACACCTTC
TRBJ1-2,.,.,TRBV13,CASSPRTAFYGYTF,TGTGCCAGCAGCCCCCGGACTGCCTTCTATGGCTACACCTTC
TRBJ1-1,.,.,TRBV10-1,CASSEPRGQNTEAFF,TGCGCCAGCAGTGAGCCTAGGGGACAAAACACTGAAGCTTTCTTT
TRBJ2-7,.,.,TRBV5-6,CASSLLGAYEQYF,TGTGCCAGCAGCTTGCTAGGGGCCTACGAGCAGTACTTC
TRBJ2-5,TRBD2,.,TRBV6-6,CASRLAGWRETQYF,TGTGCCAGCAGACTAGCGGGGTGGAGGGAGACCCAGTACTTC
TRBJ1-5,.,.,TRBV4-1,CASSQDWGKNQPQHF,TGCGCCAGCAGCCAAGATTGGGGGAAGAATCAGCCCCAGCATTTT
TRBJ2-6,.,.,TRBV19,CASSIGFDSGANVLTF,TGTGCCAGTAGTATAGGGTTTGACTCTGGGGCCAACGTCCTGACTTTC
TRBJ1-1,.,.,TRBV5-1,CASSLATGQMNTEAFF,TGCGCCAGCAGCTTGGCCACGGGACAAATGAACACTGAAGCTTTCTTT
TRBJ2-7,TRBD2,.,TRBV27,CASSRIGTSGAYEQYF,TGTGCCAGCAGTCGCATAGGGACTAGCGGGGCTTACGAGCAGTACTTC
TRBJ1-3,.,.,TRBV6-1,CASSEDWGGGNTIYF,TGTGCCAGCAGTGAAGATTGGGGCGGGGGAAACACCATATATTTT
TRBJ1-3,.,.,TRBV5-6,CASSLSGAPGNTIYF,TGTGCCAGCAGCTTGTCAGGGGCTCCTGGAAACACCATATATTTT
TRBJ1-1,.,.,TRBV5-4,CASSLDLNTEAFF,TGTGCCAGCAGCTTGGATCTGAACACTGAAGCTTTCTTT
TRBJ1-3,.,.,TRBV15,CATSREAGSGNTIYF,TGTGCCACCAGCAGAGAGGCAGGCTCTGGAAACACCATATATTTT
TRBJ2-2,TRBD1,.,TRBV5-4,CASSNRQGHTGELFF,TGTGCCAGCAGCAACAGACAGGGTCACACCGGGGAGCTGTTTTTT
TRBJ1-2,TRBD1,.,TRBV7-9,CASSSNPGQGNYGYTF,TGTGCCAGCAGCTCGAACCCGGGACAGGGTAACTATGGCTACACCTTC
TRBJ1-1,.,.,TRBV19,CASSIIVWVTEAFF,TGTGCCAGTAGTATAATCGTCTGGGTCACTGAAGCTTTCTTT
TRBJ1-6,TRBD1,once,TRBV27,CASSRRQGDGSNSPLHF,TGTGCCAGCAGTCGACGACAGGGGGATGGTTCTAATTCACCCCTCCACTTT
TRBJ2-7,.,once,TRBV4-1,CASSPDQGTRVSYEQYF,TGCGCCAGCAGCCCCGACCAAGGGACAAGGGTTTCCTACGAGCAGTACTTC
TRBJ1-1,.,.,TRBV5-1,CASSLTQAAETTEAFF,TGCGCCAGCAGCTTGACCCAAGCGGCAGAGACGACTGAAGCTTTCTTT
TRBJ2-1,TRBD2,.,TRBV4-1,CASRRTSGGSYNEQFF,TGCGCCAGCAGGCGGACTAGCGGGGGGTCCTACAATGAGCAGTTCTTC
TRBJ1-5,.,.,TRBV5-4,CASSFRQTVGMDQPQHF,TGTGCCAGCAGCTTCCGTCAAACAGTGGGTATGGATCAGCCCCAGCATTTT
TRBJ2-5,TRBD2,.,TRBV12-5,CASARKVASGGPTRVETQYF,TGTGCTAGTGCCCGTAAGGTGGCTAGCGGGGGCCCTACAAGGGTGGAGACCCAGTACTTC
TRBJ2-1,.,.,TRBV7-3,CASSLKRRGSDNEQFF,TGTGCCAGCAGCTTAAAACGGAGGGGTTCAGACAATGAGCAGTTCTTC
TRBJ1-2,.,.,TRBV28,CASSYPRGYTF,TGTGCCAGCAGCTACCCCCGGGGCTACACCTTC
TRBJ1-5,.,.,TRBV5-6,CASSLGTYSNQPQHF,TGTGCCAGCAGCTTGGGAACCTATAGCAATCAGCCCCAGCATTTT
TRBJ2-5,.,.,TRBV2,CASSEDGAETQYF,TGTGCCAGCAGTGAAGACGGGGCGGAGACCCAGTACTTC
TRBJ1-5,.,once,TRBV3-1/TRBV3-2,CASSQGSNQPQHF,TGTGCCAGCAGCCAAGGGAGCAATCAGCCCCAGCATTTT
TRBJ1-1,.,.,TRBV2,CASSEAAVLEAFF,TGTGCCAGCAGTGAAGCGGCAGTCCTTGAAGCTTTCTTT
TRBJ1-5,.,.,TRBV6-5,CASSSTLVVSNQPQHF,TGTGCCAGCAGTTCAACCCTCGTCGTTAGCAATCAGCCCCAGCATTTT
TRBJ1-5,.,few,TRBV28,CASSLHPAVSQPQHF,TGTGCCAGCAGTTTACATCCGGCAGTAAGTCAGCCCCAGCATTTT
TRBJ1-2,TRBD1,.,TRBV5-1,CASSLPGQINGYTF,TGCGCCAGCAGCTTGCCGGGACAGATTAATGGCTACACCTTC
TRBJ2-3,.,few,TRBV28,CASRPTGRTDTQYF,TGTGCCAGCAGACCCACAGGGCGCACAGATACGCAGTATTTT
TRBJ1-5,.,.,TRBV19,CASSIDGNRNQPQHF,TGTGCCAGTAGTATAGATGGGAACAGGAATCAGCCCCAGCATTTT
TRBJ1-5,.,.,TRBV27,CASSFRRWQPQHF,TGTGCCAGCAGTTTTAGACGGTGGCAGCCCCAGCATTTT
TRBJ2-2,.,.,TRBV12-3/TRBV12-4,CASSLRRTGELFF,TGTGCCAGCAGTTTACGGCGAACCGGGGAGCTGTTTTTT
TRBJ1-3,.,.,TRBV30,CAWSDGSGNTIYF,TGTGCCTGGAGTGACGGGTCTGGAAACACCATATATTTT
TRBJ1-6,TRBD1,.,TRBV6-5,CASSFIQGGLSPLHF,TGTGCCAGCAGTTTCATACAGGGGGGTTTGTCACCCCTCCACTTT
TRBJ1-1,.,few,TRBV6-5,CASSRTALNTEAFF,TGTGCCAGCAGCCGGACAGCCCTGAACACTGAAGCTTTCTTT
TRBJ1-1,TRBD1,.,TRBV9,CASSDPRDRGRWNTEAFF,TGTGCCAGCAGCGATCCGCGGGACAGGGGGCGGTGGAACACTGAAGCTTTCTTT
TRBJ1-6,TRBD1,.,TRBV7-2,CASSSDRDRRNSPLHF,TGTGCCAGCAGCAGTGATCGGGACAGGCGGAATTCACCCCTCCACTTT
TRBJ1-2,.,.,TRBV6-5,CASSRLRIDYGYTF,TGTGCCAGCAGTAGACTCCGGATAGACTATGGCTACACCTTC
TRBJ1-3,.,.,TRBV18,CASSPGTTGNTIYF,TGTGCCAGCTCACCAGGCACGACTGGAAACACCATATATTTT
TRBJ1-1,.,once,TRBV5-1,CAIPWLPEAFF,TGCGCCATCCCCTGGCTCCCTGAAGCTTTCTTT
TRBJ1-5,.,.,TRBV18,CASSPDRGNQPQHF,TGTGCCAGCTCACCTGATCGTGGCAATCAGCCCCAGCATTTT
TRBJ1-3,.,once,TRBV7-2,CASSPSGTTGNTIYF,TGTGCCAGCAGCCCCTCTGGGACAACGGGAAACACCATATATTTT
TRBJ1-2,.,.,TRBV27,CASSSRVLYGYTF,TGTGCCAGCAGTTCCAGGGTCCTCTATGGCTACACCTTC
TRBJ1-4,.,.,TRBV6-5,CASRGVNEKLFF,TGTGCCAGCAGGGGCGTTAATGAAAAACTGTTTTTT
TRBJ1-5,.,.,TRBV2,CASGNRVGNQPQHF,TGTGCCAGCGGAAACAGGGTAGGCAATCAGCCCCAGCATTTT
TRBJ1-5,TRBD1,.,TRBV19,CASTTTGGIISQPQHF,TGTGCCAGCACGACGACAGGGGGCATCATCAGTCAGCCCCAGCATTTT